This entry concerns a single T cell receptor beta chain. Its binding antigen is unknown. There are no base qualities to consult, and no much larger clone falls within one base. The source of the sample is a study of graft-versus-host responses after intestinal transplantation (dated by TCRdb to the early 2020s). Turning to the overall study: Recipients received multivisceral, liver-intestinal, or isolated intestinal transplants. A peak of at least 4% donor T cells among recipient peripheral blood mononuclear cells was the definition used for donor T cell macrochimerism. To identify alloreactive clones, pre-transplant mixed lymphocyte reaction products were sequenced and then compared with unstimulated pre-transplant donor and recipient T cells. Instead of going to the commercial service, samples from a few later patients were sequenced in-house on an Illumina MiSeq and processed with MiXCR. Every recipient was given anti-thymocyte globulin induction, then maintenance tacrolimus and steroids for roughly 3 years. Bulk TCR-beta CDR3 sequencing was used to track graft-versus-host and host-versus-graft alloreactive T cell clones in the graft, circulation and bone marrow after intestinal transplantation. The cohort enrolled 24 intestinal transplant recipients, one of whom was a retransplant, and 3 patients without pretransplant specimens were excluded.

The library came from the immunoSEQ multiplex PCR assay. For most patients, genomic DNA was isolated with the Qiagen DNeasy Blood and Tissue Kit and sent frozen to Adaptive Biotechnologies for TCR sequencing. Adaptive Biotechnologies carried out high-throughput TCR-beta CDR3 sequencing of genomic DNA for most patients. The original methods were these. TCR sequencing data for approximately 17 patients were retrieved from Adaptive's ImmunoSEQ software; a few other patients were processed with MiXCR and VDJtools. CD4 versus CD8 sorting errors were corrected by removing sequences found in both subsets at a frequency ratio below 5:1. Because the origin of CDR3 nucleotide sequences shared between donor and recipient could not be assigned, those sequences were removed. Alloreactive clones required at least 2-fold expansion over unstimulated cells and minimum CFSE-low frequency of 0.002% (template counts) or 0.001% (read counts). Mappable clones were those detected in sequenced pre-transplant spleen, lymph node, or MLR CFSE-low populations of the donor or recipient. Cumulative frequency of alloreactive clones was calculated as a percentage of all sequences weighted by copy number. TCRdb holds this immuneACCESS table with in-frame rearrangements only. Some clones are missing; in checked studies, unresolved V genes explain under half, and the rest has no known cause. V, J and clone size are those of that table, while D and trimming were read from the DNA. This sample has fewer than 120,000 clones in its table, and 93% of those were observed once. Roughly 0.5% of the sample belongs to the ten largest clones.

What the research found in general, with its limitations: High GvH to HvG T cell clonal ratios were observed in the allografts of patients with donor T cell macrochimerism. Conclusions were limited by the relatively low number and heterogeneity of intestinal transplant patients. GvH clones were found in recipient bone marrow, and some of the GvH clones appeared earlier in ileal mucosa or blood, which is consistent with an intestinal mucosal origin. Early after transplant, peak levels of circulating GvH clones were associated with declines in HvG clones.

The sample's time point, from its label and the paper: cells obtained before transplantation from donor or recipient. CD3+CD4+ and CD3+CD8+ populations were FACS-sorted from unstimulated pre-transplant donor and recipient cells taken from spleen or lymph nodes. This receptor was taken from a human donor who received an intestinal transplant. The input for sequencing was unstimulated CD8+ T cells sorted from spleen or lymph node cells, taken before intestinal transplant.

The DNA sequence is as follows: TGCGCCAGCAGCCAAGGACTAGCGGGAGGGCCGCGGTATTTT. This sequence encodes CASSQGLAGGPRYF. This chain joins TRBV4-1 to TRBJ2-3, with 14 junctional bases fitting TRBD2. The germline V and J ends show losses of 1 base and 14 bases respectively, and no gene match explains 5 bases of the junction. In the germline V gene, CDR1 corresponds to MGHRA and CDR2 to YSYEKL. The CDR3 starts with the cysteine, ends with the phenylalanine, and has 14 residues. The only DNA kept is the CDR3, 42 bases in frame from the first base.